Sequencing of this T cell receptor beta chain was carried out in a study of T-cell reconstitution after alpha-beta-depleted transplantation in children. This CDR3 has 11 residues. V lost 1 base and J lost 6, with 2 bases in between. The germline V gene encodes CDR1 SGDLS and CDR2 YYNGEE. Construction of the TCRbeta library involved unique molecular identifiers. TCRdb used MiXCR to reprocess the PCR reads, holding one entry per CDR3 protein. This table has some 200,000 distinct CDR3 sequences, around 10% appearing once. The TCR originated in a human donor who donated a stem cell graft to a child with acute lymphoblastic leukemia. The chain combines TRBV9 with TRBJ2-1; D not resolved. The sample in question was PBMCs from the stem cell graft donor, obtained from the stem cell graft. The CDR3 DNA sequence: TGTGCCAGCAGCGTAATCAATGAGCAGTTCTTC. It yields the protein CASSVINEQFF.